This T cell receptor beta chain was captured by sequencing in a study of glioma-infiltrating T cells. Whole-study findings and limits: Gliomas, especially low-grade, showed above-expected tissue-blood divergence; non-neoplastic patients showed below. Tissue and blood shared very few CDR3 sequences.

The sample holds a few counts of this clonotype. What it binds is unknown. TCR alpha and beta CDR3 regions were amplified from RNA using iRepertoire nested multiplex PCR. Each CDR3 protein gets one entry after TCRdb re-called the multiplex PCR reads with MiXCR. The sample yields about 140,000 distinct CDR3 sequences, around 40% seen once. The receptor was derived from a human donor with low-grade glioma or glioblastoma, undergoing nonglioma brain surgery, or in good health (not recorded which). The specimen was glioma tissue, nonneoplastic brain tissue, or PBMCs (not recorded which).

CDR3 DNA: TGTGCCAGCAGTGCCGACAGGGTATCTGGAAACACCATATATTTT. It specifies CASSADRVSGNTIYF. V is TRBV25-1 and J is TRBJ1-3; TRBD1 agrees at 7 bases. This CDR3 is built from 15 residues. Germline assignment: CDR1 MGHDK and CDR2 SYGVNS. J was trimmed by 1 base and V by 4 bases; bases with no gene match: 4.